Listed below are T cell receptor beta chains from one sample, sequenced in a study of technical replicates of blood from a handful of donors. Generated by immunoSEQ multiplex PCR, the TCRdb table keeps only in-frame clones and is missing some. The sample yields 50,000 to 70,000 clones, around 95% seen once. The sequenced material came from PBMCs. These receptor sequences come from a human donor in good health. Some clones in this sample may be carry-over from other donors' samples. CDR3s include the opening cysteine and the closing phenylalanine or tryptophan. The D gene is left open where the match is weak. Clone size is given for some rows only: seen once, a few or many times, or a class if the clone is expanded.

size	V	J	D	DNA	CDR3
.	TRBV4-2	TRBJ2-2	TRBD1	TGTGCCAGCAGCCCGGGACAGGGAGACACCGGGGAGCTGTTTTTT	CASSPGQGDTGELFF
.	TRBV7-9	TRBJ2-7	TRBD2	TGTGCCAGCAGCGGGGCTAGCGGGTCCACCTACGAGCAGTACTTC	CASSGASGSTYEQYF
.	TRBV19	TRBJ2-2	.	TGTGCCAGTAGTAAAGCGGTTGTGGACACCGGGGAGCTGTTTTTT	CASSKAVVDTGELFF
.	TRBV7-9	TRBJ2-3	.	TGTGCCAGCAGCTCCCCTAGCGCAGATACGCAGTATTTT	CASSSPSADTQYF
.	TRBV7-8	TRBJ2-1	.	TGTGCCAGCAGCTTCGCGACTAGTGTGTTTTTCAATGAGCAGTTCTTC	CASSFATSVFFNEQFF
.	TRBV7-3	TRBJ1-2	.	TGTGCCAGCAGCTGGCAACCTCTGGACAGCTTAGCCTTC	CASSWQPLDSLAF
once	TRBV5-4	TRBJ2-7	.	TGTGCCAGCAGCTTTAGCGGCTCCTACGAGCAGTACTTC	CASSFSGSYEQYF
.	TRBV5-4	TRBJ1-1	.	TGTGCCAGCAGGACCTCCGGGAGGGCCACTGAAGCTTTCTTT	CASRTSGRATEAFF
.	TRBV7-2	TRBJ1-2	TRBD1	TGTGCCAGCAGCCTAGAGGGGGCGAATGGCTACACCTTC	CASSLEGANGYTF
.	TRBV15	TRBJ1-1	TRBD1	TGTGCCACCAGCAGACCTCGGGACAGTACTATGAACACTGAAGCTTTCTTT	CATSRPRDSTMNTEAFF
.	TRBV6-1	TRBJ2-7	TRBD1	TGTGCCAGCAGTGTCTTGACCCCGGGACAGGGGCACTACGAGCAGTACTTC	CASSVLTPGQGHYEQYF
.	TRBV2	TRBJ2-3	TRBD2	TGTGCCAGCAGTGGACTAGCGGGGGGAGACACAGATACGCAGTATTTT	CASSGLAGGDTDTQYF
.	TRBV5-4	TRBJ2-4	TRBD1	TGTGCCAGCAGAAAGGACAGGGGAGGGGACATTCAGTACTTC	CASRKDRGGDIQYF
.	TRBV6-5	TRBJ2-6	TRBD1	TGTGCCAGCAGCCTACAGGGGTTAGGGGCCAACGTCCTGACTTTC	CASSLQGLGANVLTF
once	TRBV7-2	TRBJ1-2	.	TGTGCCAGCAGCTTAGAACCAGGGCCCCTCGGTGGCTACACCTTC	CASSLEPGPLGGYTF
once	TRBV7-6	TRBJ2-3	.	TGTGCCAGCAGCGATCGACCAACGGGGGCAGATACGCAGTATTTT	CASSDRPTGADTQYF
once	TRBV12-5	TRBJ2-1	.	TGTGCTAGTGGTTTGACAGGGGGGGGTAGGTACAATGAGCAGTTCTTC	CASGLTGGGRYNEQFF
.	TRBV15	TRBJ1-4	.	TGTGCCACCAGCCTGGGAGGGTTTAGCGAAAAACTGTTTTTT	CATSLGGFSEKLFF
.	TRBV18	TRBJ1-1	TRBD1	TGTGCCAGCTCAGGGACAGCTGCAAGGGAAGCTTTCTTT	CASSGTAAREAFF
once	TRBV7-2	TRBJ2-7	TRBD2	TGTGCCAGCAGCTTACCAGCGGGAGGCTACGAGCAGTACTTC	CASSLPAGGYEQYF
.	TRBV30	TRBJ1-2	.	TGTGCCTGGTCAGGGTACTATGGCTACACCTTC	CAWSGYYGYTF
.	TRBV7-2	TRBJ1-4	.	TGTGCCAGCAGCTTTTCCCCGGGGGAAAAACTGTTTTTT	CASSFSPGEKLFF